Listed below are T cell receptor beta chains from one sample, sequenced in a study of long-term antiretroviral therapy in people with HIV. This table comes from immunoSEQ multiplex PCR, and its TCRdb copy is limited to in-frame clones, with some not included. The profile shows over 15,000 clones, over 60% of them singletons. The sequencing used unsorted PBMCs, collected 0.5 years before starting antiretroviral therapy. These receptors all come from a woman between 50 and 59 years old with HIV. Each CDR3 is given without its conserved first and last residue. Fields, in order: J gene, V gene, CDR3 length, clone size, CDR3 protein. Not every row has a clone size; where given, it reads once, few, many or a size class.

TRBJ2-5 | TRBV30 | 12 | . | AWSLGIREETQY
TRBJ2-2 | TRBV19 | 11 | . | ASSSGGYGELF
TRBJ2-2 | TRBV7-9 | 11 | . | ASSSGGFGELF
TRBJ2-7 | TRBV2 | 10 | few | ASRDREYEQY
TRBJ2-7 | TRBV6-5 | 11 | . | ARKTDRGNEQY
TRBJ2-3 | TRBV29-1 | 10 | . | SVELGGDTQY
TRBJ1-1 | TRBV30 | 12 | few | AWSGRTPNTEAF
TRBJ2-7 | TRBV18 | 12 | medium-sized | ASSPPDRPYEQY
TRBJ1-4 | TRBV27 | 13 | . | ASSSSDATNEKLF
TRBJ2-5 | TRBV5-1 | 13 | . | ASSLANGALETQY
TRBJ2-7 | TRBV5-1 | 14 | once | ASSLQGGSGLYEQY
TRBJ1-5 | TRBV30 | 12 | . | AWSDAYSNQPQH
TRBJ2-7 | TRBV4-1 | 16 | . | ASSQAPSPGRGAYEQY
TRBJ1-3 | TRBV19 | 13 | . | ASNLRTGVGNTIY
TRBJ1-5 | TRBV11-2 | 12 | . | ASSLSTGNQPQH
TRBJ1-5 | TRBV5-8 | 12 | . | ASSLRRSNQPQH
TRBJ2-3 | TRBV7-7 | 17 | few | ASSPRRAKTSARTDTQY
TRBJ2-5 | TRBV25-1 | 9 | . | ASSATETQY
TRBJ2-7 | TRBV9 | 11 | . | ASSNSDLSEQY
TRBJ2-7 | TRBV29-1 | 12 | . | SVSTSDRGYEQY
TRBJ1-1 | TRBV27 | 12 | medium-sized | ASRSGQLYTEAF
TRBJ2-1 | TRBV11-2 | 13 | . | ASSLGRGGYNEQF
TRBJ1-5 | TRBV5-7 | 15 | . | ASSLWGSGHSNQPQH
TRBJ1-2 | TRBV28 | 12 | . | ASSTGVIHYGYT
TRBJ1-3 | TRBV2 | 14 | . | ASSFSGQGSGNTIY
TRBJ2-3 | TRBV5-6 | 12 | . | ASSSVTSTDTQY
TRBJ1-3 | TRBV4-1 | 15 | . | ASSQDRAGIPGNTIY
TRBJ1-2 | TRBV2 | 12 | . | ASRPTGVEYGYT
TRBJ1-4 | TRBV7-3 | 12 | . | ASSLGTAAGKLF
TRBJ1-6 | TRBV6-1 | 11 | . | ASSSSYNSPLH
TRBJ2-2 | TRBV7-3 | 14 | . | ASSPQSLTNTGELF
TRBJ1-5 | TRBV30 | 12 | . | AWSDDRVHQPQH
TRBJ1-5 | TRBV6-1 | 11 | . | ASRTTGERPQH
TRBJ2-2 | TRBV11-1 | 14 | . | ASSLKGQGGTGELF
TRBJ2-5 | TRBV10-2 | 13 | . | ASSEPKTGEETQY
TRBJ1-2 | TRBV10-2 | 11 | hyperexpanded | ASSDRGGGDYT
TRBJ1-4 | TRBV2 | 16 | . | ASSEAGVMVGTNEKLF
TRBJ1-1 | TRBV27 | 11 | . | ASQLGIHTEAF
TRBJ2-3 | TRBV5-1 | 13 | . | ASSFSRGSTDTQY
TRBJ1-4 | TRBV11-2 | 15 | . | ASSPIGQGAPFEKLF
TRBJ2-6 | TRBV27 | 13 | . | ASERSYSGANVLT
TRBJ2-2 | TRBV7-6 | 13 | . | ASSSGLAGQGELF
TRBJ2-7 | TRBV18 | 15 | . | ASSPSQVGQGRVEQY
TRBJ2-1 | TRBV13 | 13 | . | ASSPHAGGRNEQF
TRBJ2-7 | TRBV13 | 13 | . | ASSLAGGLSYEQY
TRBJ1-2 | TRBV6-1 | 13 | . | ASSENDVGGYGYT
TRBJ2-5 | TRBV4-1 | 10 | . | ASSQVLETQY
TRBJ2-3 | TRBV30 | 13 | . | AWSVSSRSTDTQY
TRBJ2-5 | TRBV7-3 | 16 | . | ASSLQASGGPVQETQY
TRBJ2-3 | TRBV5-1 | 15 | . | ASSPKMTGGVTDTQY
TRBJ1-5 | TRBV5-4 | 17 | few | ASSDRDTGLDYGNQPQH